The 15 T cell receptor beta chains reported below all come from one sample, sequenced in a study of technical replicates of blood from several donors. Produced via immunoSEQ multiplex PCR; TCRdb's table is partial and in-frame only. Here the sample spans 75,000 to 100,000 clones, approximately 94% being singletons. The sequencing sample was made of T cells isolated from PBMCs. These receptors were collected from a human donor in good health.

The genes are TRBV7-6 and TRBJ2-3, with TRBD2 identical over 11 bases. V dropped 5 bases and J dropped 4; count of bases not matched to a gene: 8. In germline, CDR1 is SGHVS, CDR2 FNYEAQ. CDR3 length equals 16 residues. The CDR3 bases are TGTGCCAGCAGCCTCGGGACTAGCGGAAGCGCAGATACGCAGTATTTT. Translated, it gives CASSLGTSGSADTQYF.

This chain uses TRBV29-1 with TRBJ1-1; 10 bases are shared with TRBD1. The CDR3 runs to 14 residues. V dropped 7 bases and J dropped 2; count of bases not matched to a gene: 7. Germline assignment: CDR1 SQVTM and CDR2 ANQGSEA. The DNA for the CDR3 is TGCAGCGGCGGGACAGGGGTTATAAACACTGAAGCTTTCTTT. Translated: CSGGTGVINTEAFF.

The J gene is TRBJ2-2, the V gene TRBV5-1; 7 bases match TRBD1. This CDR3 has 16 residues. Germline CDR1 SGHRS, CDR2 YFSETQ. The J segment lost 4 bases and the V segment lost 2 bases, leaving 8 bases of the junction unmatched. As DNA, the CDR3 is TGCGCCAGCAGCTTAGAGGGACAGCCGATCACCGGGGAGCTGTTTTTT. As protein: CASSLEGQPITGELFF. Filled out from reference TRBV5-1 and TRBJ2-2, the complete variable domain reads KAGVTQTPRYLIKTRGQQVTLSCSPISGHRSVSWYQQTPGQGLQFLFEYFSETQRNKGNFPGRFSGRQFSNSRSEMNVSTLELGDSALYLCASSLEGQPITGELFFGEGSRLTVL.

A single count supports this clone. This chain connects TRBV11-3 to TRBJ2-2; 9 positions match TRBD2. Germline V lookup: CDR1 SGHNT, CDR2 YENEEA. Trimming cost V 4 bases and J 6 bases; bases outside gene matches: 9. There are 16 residues in the CDR3. DNA of the CDR3: TGTGCCAGCAGCTATATAAGCGGGGGGCGATCCGGGGAGCTGTTTTTT. Protein sequence: CASSYISGGRSGELFF.

The chain recombines TRBV7-8 with TRBJ1-1; TRBD1 agrees at 12 bases. This CDR3 comprises 17 residues. V shed 7 bases, J shed 5 bases, and the junction held 14 bases outside the gene matches. Per the germline V gene, CDR1 is SGHVS and CDR2 is FQNEAQ. The CDR3 loop is CASTTLRDRGLGTEAFF. CDR3 in DNA: TGTGCCAGCACCACTCTACGGGACAGGGGGCTGGGTACTGAAGCTTTCTTT.

V and J are TRBV5-1 and TRBJ2-1, with D possibly TRBD2 on 6 matching bases. CDR1 is SGHRS, CDR2 YFSETQ, per germline. The CDR3 consists of 13 residues. V gave up 1 base and J gave up 8 bases, with 10 bases separating them. CDR3 loop: CASSLLASDEQFF. CDR3 DNA sequence: TGCGCCAGCAGCTTGCTAGCGAGCGATGAGCAGTTCTTC.

The chain is built from TRBV11-2 and TRBJ2-3; 12 nucleotides agree with TRBD2. The CDR3 is 15 residues long. In germline, CDR1 is SGHAT, CDR2 FQNNGV. With V trimmed by 5 bases and J by 6 bases, 6 bases remained unmatched. Here the CDR3 reads CASSRTSGAVDTQYF. In DNA, the CDR3 is TGTGCCAGCAGCCGGACTAGCGGGGCAGTGGATACGCAGTATTTT.

Concerning this clone itself: The germline gene is not matched at one end of the junction; a read error may be the cause. V and J are TRBV6-5 and TRBJ1-5; possibly TRBD1 for D (6 bases). Per the germline V gene, CDR1 is MNHEY and CDR2 is SVGAGI. CDR3 length equals 15 residues. The CDR3 loop reads CASSSQGPSSQPQHF. DNA for the CDR3: TGTGCCAGCAGTTCACAGGGCCCAAGCAGTCAGCCCCAGCATTTT.

This clone was seen once. The chain uses TRBV11-3 and TRBJ2-1; 9 nucleotides match TRBD2. The ends lost 3 bases at V and 10 bases at J; junction bases unmatched: 7. Germline lookup yields CDR1 SGHNT and CDR2 YENEEA. This CDR3 comprises 14 residues. CDR3 sequence reads: CASSLTSGTQEQFF. CDR3 nucleotide sequence: TGTGCCAGCAGCTTGACTAGCGGAACCCAAGAGCAGTTCTTC.

The chain carries TRBV25-1 and TRBJ2-3; 13 bases fit TRBD2. With 3 bases clipped from V and 3 bases from J, the junction kept 6 bases outside the gene matches. The CDR3 runs to 17 residues. Germline CDR1 is MGHDK and CDR2 is SYGVNS. The chain's CDR3 is CASSDLGLAGVTDTQYF. The DNA of the CDR3 is TGTGCCAGCAGTGATTTAGGACTAGCGGGAGTGACAGATACGCAGTATTTT.

The rearrangement links TRBV5-1 to TRBJ2-7; D possibly corresponds to TRBD2 (6 bases). Trimming shortened V by 2 bases and J by 0 bases, and 12 bases separated the two germline ends. The germline gives CDR1 SGHRS, CDR2 YFSETQ. The CDR3 spans 15 residues. The DNA of the CDR3 is TGCGCCAGCAGCTTCGGGACTTCAAGCTCCTACGAGCAGTACTTC. Protein sequence: CASSFGTSSSYEQYF.

This chain uses TRBV6-5 with TRBJ1-1; TRBD1 agrees at 8 bases. Losses at the gene ends were 5 bases for V and 6 bases for J; bases not matched to a gene: 11. There are 15 residues in the CDR3. The V gene's germline CDR1 is MNHEY and CDR2 SVGAGI. The CDR3 sequence: CASSQPGQVLSEAFF. CDR3 nucleotides: TGTGCCAGCAGTCAACCGGGACAGGTTCTCTCTGAAGCTTTCTTT.

This sequence joins TRBV7-9 and TRBJ1-1; D not resolved. CDR3 length: 15 residues. The V gene lost 1 base and the J gene lost 0 bases, with 9 bases spanning the gap. Germline-derived CDR1 and CDR2 are SEHNR and FQNEAQ (reference sequence). In nucleotides, the CDR3 is TGTGCCAGCAGCTTAGAGGAGGGATTGAACACTGAAGCTTTCTTT. It codes for CASSLEEGLNTEAFF.

The V call is TRBV7-9, the J call TRBJ2-3; perhaps TRBD2 as D (5 bases). Trimming took 5 bases from V and 4 from J, leaving 16 bases between them. Germline assignment: CDR1 SEHNR and CDR2 FQNEAQ (reference sequence). CDR3 length: 15 amino acids. The CDR3 spells CASSVTRGSADTQYF. The CDR3 DNA is TGTGCCAGCAGCGTCACTAGAGGGAGCGCAGATACGCAGTATTTT.

The chain employs TRBV4-1 and TRBJ2-1; possibly TRBD2 for D (6 bases). Germline V CDR1 and CDR2: MGHRA, YSYEKL. V lost 4 bases to trimming and J lost 8 bases, with 24 bases between them. The CDR3 is 17 residues long. CDR3 DNA sequence: TGCGCCAGCAGCCTCCGGGGCCCCGGGGCTGGAGGGTATGAGCAGTTCTTC. Its translation is CASSLRGPGAGGYEQFF.